A single sample gave rise to the 2 T cell receptor beta chains below, sequenced in a study of identical twins. A single record per CDR3 protein comes from TCRdb applying MiXCR to the 5' RACE reads. This sample yields about 720,000 distinct CDR3 sequences, of which roughly 20% are seen a single time; around 12% belongs to the top ten. The same sample was also used in a study of T cells expressing NK-cell markers.

Sequencing was carried out using PBMCs. These TCRs come from a woman under 30 in good health.

The chain joins TRBV28 to TRBJ2-7; TRBD1 matches at 7 bases. This CDR3 contains 15 residues. The junction had 14 bases not matched to a gene; V was cut back by 6 bases and J by 6 bases. Germline-derived CDR1 and CDR2 are MDHEN and SYDVKM. CDR3 coding DNA: TGTGCCAGCAGGCCTTCACAGGGGCTAGTCTTCGAGCAGTACTTC. This sequence encodes CASRPSQGLVFEQYF.

The V and J genes are TRBV29-1 and TRBJ2-7; 9 bases fit TRBD1. The germline V gene encodes CDR1 SQVTM and CDR2 ANQGSEA. After removal of 6 bases from V and 6 bases from J, the junction contained 12 bases not matched to a gene. The CDR3 covers 14 residues. The CDR3 DNA reads as TGCAGCGTGACCCCGGGACAGGGCCTCCCCGAGCAGTACTTC. Translated: CSVTPGQGLPEQYF.